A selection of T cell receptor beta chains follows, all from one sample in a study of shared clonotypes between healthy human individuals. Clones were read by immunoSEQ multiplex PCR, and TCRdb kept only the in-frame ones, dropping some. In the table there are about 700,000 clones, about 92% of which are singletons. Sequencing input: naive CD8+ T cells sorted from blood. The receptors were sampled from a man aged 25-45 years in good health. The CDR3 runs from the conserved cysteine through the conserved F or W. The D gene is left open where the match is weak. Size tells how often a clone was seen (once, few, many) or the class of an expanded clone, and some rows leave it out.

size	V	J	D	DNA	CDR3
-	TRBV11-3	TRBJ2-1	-	TGTGCCAGCAGCGGCTCTGGCTCCTACAATGAGCAGTTCTTC	CASSGSGSYNEQFF
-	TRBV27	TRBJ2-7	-	TGTGCCAGCAGTAGCGGACAACCCTACGAGCAGTACTTC	CASSSGQPYEQYF
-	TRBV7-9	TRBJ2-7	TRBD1	TGTGCCAGCAGCTTACCCGCGGGACAGGGGGTCGCCGAGCAGTACTTC	CASSLPAGQGVAEQYF
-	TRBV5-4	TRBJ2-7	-	TGTGCCAGCAGCCACGGGGAGTCTTATAACGAGCAGTACTTC	CASSHGESYNEQYF
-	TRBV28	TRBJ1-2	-	TGTGCCAGCAGTTCCCCCGTGGGACCACAGGCGATCTTC	CASSSPVGPQAIF
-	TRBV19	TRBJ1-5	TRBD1	TGTGCCAGTAGTATTGGGCCAGGGGGTGGACAGCCCCAGCATTTT	CASSIGPGGGQPQHF
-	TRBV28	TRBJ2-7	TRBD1	TGTGCCAGCAGCCCGGGACAGGGGAAGCGGGGATCCTACGAGCAGTACTTC	CASSPGQGKRGSYEQYF
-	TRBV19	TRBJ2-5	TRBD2	TGTGCCAGTAGGCCGCTAGCGGAAGAGACCCAGTACTTC	CASRPLAEETQYF
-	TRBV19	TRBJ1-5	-	TGTGCCAGTAGTATAGGTTCGGGTCAGCCCCAGCATTTT	CASSIGSGQPQHF
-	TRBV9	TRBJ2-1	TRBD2	TGTGCCAGCAGCGAAGGGACTAGCGAGTACAATGAGCAGTTCTTC	CASSEGTSEYNEQFF
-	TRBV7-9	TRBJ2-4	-	TGTGCCAGCAGCTTGGAATTAGCCAAAAACATTCAGTACTTC	CASSLELAKNIQYF
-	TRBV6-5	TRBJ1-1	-	TGTGCCAGCAGGCGTATGACTGAAGCTTTCTTT	CASRRMTEAFF
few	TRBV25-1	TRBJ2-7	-	TGTGCCAGCAGTGAAATCATAGGCCTTAAAGAGTTC	CASSEIIGLKEF
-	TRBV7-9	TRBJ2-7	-	TGTGCCAGCAGCTGGACCATCGGGACAAACTACGAGCAGTACTTC	CASSWTIGTNYEQYF
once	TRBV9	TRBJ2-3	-	TGTGCCAGCAGCGGAGAGGGAGATACGCAGTATTTT	CASSGEGDTQYF
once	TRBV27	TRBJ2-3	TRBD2	TGTGCCAGCAGTAAAACTAGCGGGAGCACAGATACGCAGTATTTT	CASSKTSGSTDTQYF
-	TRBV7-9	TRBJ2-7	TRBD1	TGTGCCAGCAGTTATACAGGGGGCCTGTACTCCTACGAGCAGTACTTC	CASSYTGGLYSYEQYF
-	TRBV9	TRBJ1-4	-	TGTGCCAGCAGCTCTGGGGTGGCCAATGAAAAACTGTTTTTT	CASSSGVANEKLFF
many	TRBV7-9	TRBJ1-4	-	TGTGCCAGCAGCGCGAGCCGTACAACTAATGAAAAACTGTTTTTT	CASSASRTTNEKLFF
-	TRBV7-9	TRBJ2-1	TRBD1	TGTGCCAGCAGCTTAGACTCCGACAGGGGATCCTACAATGAGCAGTTCTTC	CASSLDSDRGSYNEQFF
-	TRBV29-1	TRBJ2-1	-	TGCAGCGTTGTTGGCCTCATAAAAGCCTCCTACAATGAGCAGTTCTTC	CSVVGLIKASYNEQFF
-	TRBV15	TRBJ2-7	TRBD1	TGTGCCACCAGGGGATCGGGACAGATCACTTCCGAGCAGTACTTC	CATRGSGQITSEQYF
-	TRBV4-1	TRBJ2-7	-	TGCGCCAGCAGCCAAGAACGGGGGAAGTCCTACGAGCAGTACTTC	CASSQERGKSYEQYF
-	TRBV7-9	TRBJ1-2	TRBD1	TGTGCCAGCAGCTTAGGATCGGGACAGGGGTTTTATGGCTACACCTTC	CASSLGSGQGFYGYTF
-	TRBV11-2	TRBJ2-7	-	TGTGCCAGCAGCCCGCAGCCCTACGAGCAGTACTTC	CASSPQPYEQYF
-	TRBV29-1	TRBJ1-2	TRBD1	TGCAGCGTTGTGAGTGTGGGACAGGGGTATGGCTACACCTTC	CSVVSVGQGYGYTF
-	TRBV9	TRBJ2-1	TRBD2	TGTGCCAGCAGCGCACGGACTAGCGCCGACAATGAGCAGTTCTTC	CASSARTSADNEQFF
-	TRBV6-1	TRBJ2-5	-	TGTGCCAGCGGGGGTGTCGAAGAGACCCAGTACTTC	CASGGVEETQYF
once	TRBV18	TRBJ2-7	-	TGTGCCAGCTCATCGGACCCATACGAGCAGTACTTC	CASSSDPYEQYF
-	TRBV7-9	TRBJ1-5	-	TGTGCCAGCAGCTCCGGATCGGATCTGGAAGGCAATCAGCCCCAGCATTTT	CASSSGSDLEGNQPQHF
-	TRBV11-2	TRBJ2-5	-	TGTGCCAGCAGCACCAGTCAGAATCGGAGGGGGGGTCCCCCGAACTTC	CASSTSQNRRGGPPNF
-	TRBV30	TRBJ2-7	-	TGTGCCTGCACAGGGAGAAGCTCCTACGAGCAGTACTTC	CACTGRSSYEQYF
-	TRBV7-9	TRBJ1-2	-	TGTGCCAGCAGCTCTCGCGATGACCCGAGGGATGGCTACACCTTC	CASSSRDDPRDGYTF
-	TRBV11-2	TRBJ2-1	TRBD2	TGTGCCAGCAGCCCTCAAGCGGGAGGGCCGCGGAATGAGCAGTTCTTC	CASSPQAGGPRNEQFF
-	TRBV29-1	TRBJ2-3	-	TGCAGCGTTGGGGGGGACCTCACAGATACGCAGTATTTT	CSVGGDLTDTQYF